This T cell receptor beta chain stems from a study of blood T cell repertoires in COVID-19. Method: immunoSEQ multiplex PCR; TCRdb's copy keeps in-frame clones and lacks some. The sample includes roughly 150,000 clones, just over 85% of them seen just once. The germline gives CDR1 LNHNV, CDR2 YYDKDF (reference sequence). The CDR3 runs 15 residues. Losses at the gene ends were 8 bases for V and 6 bases for J; bases not matched to a gene: 12. The rearrangement uses TRBV15 and TRBJ2-1, with TRBD2 matching 8 bases. This receptor was identified in a middle-aged man who had recovered from COVID-19. Sequencing was done on a sample of PBMCs or T cells enriched from blood (not recorded which). The CDR3 spells CATFQAGGSGNEQFF. CDR3 nucleotide sequence: TGTGCCACCTTCCAGGCGGGAGGCTCGGGCAATGAGCAGTTCTTC.